Following are 32 T cell receptor beta chains from one sample sequenced in a study of regulatory dendritic cells for organ transplantation. Clones were read by immunoSEQ multiplex PCR, and TCRdb kept only the in-frame ones, dropping some. The sample records fewer than 40,000 clones, around nine tenths being singletons. The sequenced material came from naive CD8+ T cells from blood. The subset: CD45RA+ naive T cells. The receptors shown here come from a human donor in good health.

The V call is TRBV9, the J call TRBJ2-1; 8 bases align to TRBD2. Germline trimming cut 4 bases from V and 4 bases from J; bases unmatched to any gene: 7. Germline V gene data show CDR1 as SGDLS and CDR2 as YYNGEE. The CDR3 length is 15 residues. CDR3 sequence reads: CASSPPGGPYNEQFF. The CDR3 nucleotides are TGTGCCAGCAGCCCCCCGGGGGGGCCTTACAATGAGCAGTTCTTC.

This clone was detected a few times. The chain carries TRBV9 and TRBJ1-1; 7 bases map to TRBD1. The germline gives CDR1 SGDLS, CDR2 YYNGEE. The CDR3 has 14 amino acids. Losses at the gene ends were 2 bases for V and 5 bases for J; bases not matched to a gene: 6. CDR3 sequence: CASSVGAQGTEAFF. Written as DNA, the CDR3 is TGTGCCAGCAGCGTTGGCGCACAGGGGACTGAAGCTTTCTTT. The variable domain in full, completed from reference TRBV9 and TRBJ1-1, reads DSGVTQTPKHLITATGQRVTLRCSPRSGDLSVYWYQQSLDQGLQFLIQYYNGEERAKGNILERFSAQQFPDLHSELNLSSLELGDSALYFCASSVGAQGTEAFFGQGTRLTVV.

This clone was picked up one time. This CDR3 reads CASSQGGQVNTEAFF. In DNA form, the CDR3 reads TGCGCCAGCAGCCAAGGGGGACAGGTGAACACTGAAGCTTTCTTT. This rearrangement joins TRBV4-1 to TRBJ1-1; TRBD1 matches 8 bases. In germline, CDR1 is MGHRA, CDR2 YSYEKL. The length of the CDR3 is 15 residues. Losses at the gene ends were 1 base for V and 0 bases for J; bases not matched to a gene: 1.

The chain carries TRBV5-4 and TRBJ2-7, with D hard to call. Germline CDR1 and CDR2: SGHNT and YYREEE (reference sequence). This CDR3 has 11 amino acids. Between the trimmed V and J ends, which lost 2 bases and 7 bases, there was a span of 7 bases. As DNA, the CDR3 is TGTGCCAGCAGCTTCATGGAGGAGCAGTACTTC. It encodes CASSFMEEQYF.

As concerns this clone: An end of the junction does not agree with germline; a read error may underlie this. The chain is built from TRBV11-1 and TRBJ1-3, with a weak D call TRBD1 (5 bases). This CDR3 is 13 amino acids long. The germline V gene encodes CDR1 SGHAT and CDR2 FQDESV (reference sequence). The CDR3 DNA reads as TGTGCCAGCAGCTCCGTTGACAGCCTGGGGCAGAAGTTT. The encoded protein is CASSSVDSLGQKF. The variable domain in full, completed from reference TRBV11-1 and TRBJ1-3, reads EAEVAQSPRYKITEKSQAVAFWCDPISGHATLYWYRQILGQGPELLVQFQDESVVDDSQLPKDRFSAERLKGVDSTLKIQPAELGDSAMYLCASSSVDSLGQKFGEGSWLTVV.

The chain links TRBV2 to TRBJ2-1; TRBD2 aligns across 9 bases. Germline CDR1 is SNHLY and CDR2 is FYNNEI. The V and J ends lost 3 bases and 8 bases, in that order; junction bases with no gene match: 5. The CDR3 loop spans 14 amino acids. The DNA of the CDR3 is TGTGCCAGCAGTGACAAGCGGGAGGTCGATGAGCAGTTCTTC. Translating gives CASSDKREVDEQFF.

The chain has TRBV12-5 and TRBJ1-6; D possibly corresponds to TRBD1 (6 bases). The CDR3 consists of 14 residues. V shed 1 base and J shed 13 bases, with 14 bases lying between them. CDR1 and CDR2 from the germline V gene are LGHNT and FRNRAP. The CDR3 spells CASGLGGGVPPLHF. Written as DNA, the CDR3 is TGTGCTAGTGGTTTGGGCGGGGGCGTCCCCCCCCTCCACTTT.

In its sample, this clone was seen once. V and J are TRBV27 and TRBJ2-5, with a possible D match to TRBD1 (5 bases). Trimming removed 6 bases from V and 0 bases from J, with 17 bases in between. The CDR3 has 16 residues. CDR1 and CDR2 (germline): MNHEY, SMNVEV (reference sequence). This CDR3 is CASRRLGQRNQETQYF. In DNA, the CDR3 is TGTGCCAGCAGACGTCTGGGGCAGAGGAACCAAGAGACCCAGTACTTC.

The gene calls are TRBV7-9 and TRBJ2-5; 10 positions agree with TRBD2. V gave up 3 bases and J gave up 4 bases; unmatched junction bases: 2. CDR3 length: 14 residues. Germline V gene data show CDR1 as SEHNR and CDR2 as FQNEAQ (reference sequence). The DNA for the CDR3 is TGTGCCAGCAGCTTTGTAGCGGGAGGAGAGACCCAGTACTTC. This gives the protein CASSFVAGGETQYF.

This chain joins TRBV19 and TRBJ1-1; D is perhaps TRBD1 (6 bases). The CDR3 totals 14 residues. The V end lost 5 bases, the J end lost 5 bases, and 15 bases lay between the germline ends. Germline CDR1 reads LNHDA; CDR2 reads SQIVND (reference sequence). The CDR3 sequence is CASSSLRGATEAFF. Written as DNA, the CDR3 is TGTGCCAGTAGTTCCCTCAGGGGCGCAACTGAAGCTTTCTTT.

The chain joins TRBV7-9 to TRBJ1-6; unclear D gene. V was cut by 0 bases and J by 14 bases, with 23 bases left in between. This CDR3 has 17 amino acids. Germline lookup yields CDR1 SEHNR and CDR2 FQNEAQ (reference sequence). The CDR3 DNA reads TGTGCCAGCAGCTTAGCTTGGGCAGGTCACCGTTATGCGGCCCTCCACTTT. This translates into CASSLAWAGHRYAALHF.

V usage is TRBV7-2 and J usage is TRBJ1-2; D perhaps matches TRBD1 (5 bases). The V end lost 7 bases, the J end lost 8 bases, and 17 bases lay between the germline ends. The CDR3 loop spans 13 amino acids. Germline V gene sequence: CDR1 SGHTA, CDR2 FQGNSA. CDR3 bases: TGTGCCAGCACCCGGGACTGGGATAAGGGCTACACCTTC. Translated: CASTRDWDKGYTF.

This CDR3 is CSVALAETGELFF. The CDR3 nucleotides read TGCAGCGTTGCACTAGCCGAGACCGGGGAGCTGTTTTTT. The chain is built from TRBV29-1 and TRBJ2-2, with D perhaps TRBD2 (6 bases). The CDR3 runs 13 residues. Germline V gene lookup returns CDR1 SQVTM and CDR2 ANQGSEA. Trimming took 4 bases from V and 5 from J, leaving 11 bases between them.

This rearrangement joins TRBV6-4 to TRBJ2-1; tentative D call: TRBD2 (6 bases). From germline, CDR1 is MRHNA and CDR2 SNTAGT. V lost 4 bases, J lost 4 bases, and 11 bases lay in between. CDR3 length: 14 residues. The CDR3 coding sequence is TGTGCCAGCAGTGCAAGCGGGTTTTACAATGAGCAGTTCTTC. Translated: CASSASGFYNEQFF.

This chain connects TRBV9 to TRBJ2-2, with a tentative D call TRBD2 (6 bases). Germline-derived CDR1 and CDR2 are SGDLS and YYNGEE. The CDR3 runs 15 residues. V lost 4 bases, J lost 4 bases, and 14 bases lay in between. The CDR3 sequence: CASSPGGVSTGELFF. The CDR3 coding sequence is TGTGCCAGCAGCCCGGGCGGGGTTAGCACCGGGGAGCTGTTTTTT.

In DNA form, the CDR3 reads TGCAGCGTTGGCCAGGGGACTGAAGCTTTCTTT. Protein sequence: CSVGQGTEAFF. The rearrangement uses TRBV29-1 and TRBJ1-1; possibly TRBD1 for D (6 bases). Germline loops: CDR1 SQVTM, CDR2 ANQGSEA. The length of the CDR3 is 11 residues. V lost 4 bases and J 5 bases, leaving 8 bases between the germline ends.

V and J are TRBV15 and TRBJ2-5; unclear D gene. Germline V gene data show CDR1 as LNHNV and CDR2 as YYDKDF (reference sequence). Deletions cut 1 base from V and 0 bases from J, with 15 bases between. This CDR3 spans 17 amino acids. CDR3: CATSRVPSAGYQETQYF. CDR3 sequence (DNA): TGTGCCACCAGCAGAGTTCCGTCAGCCGGGTACCAAGAGACCCAGTACTTC.

The chain recombines TRBV4-1 with TRBJ2-7; D possibly corresponds to TRBD2 (5 bases). There are 14 residues in the CDR3. V dropped 0 bases and J dropped 3 bases, with 9 bases sitting between them. CDR1 MGHRA and CDR2 YSYEKL come from the germline V gene. CDR3 in DNA: TGCGCCAGCAGCCAAGACACGGGGTTCTACGAGCAGTACTTC. Translation: CASSQDTGFYEQYF.

This rearrangement joins TRBV7-9 to TRBJ1-2; D gene unclear. Germline V gene lookup returns CDR1 SEHNR and CDR2 FQNEAQ (reference sequence). The CDR3 totals 13 residues. Trimming took 5 bases from V and 7 from J, leaving 14 bases between them. CDR3 sequence reads: CASSDTSASGYTF. Written as DNA, the CDR3 is TGTGCCAGCAGCGATACTTCAGCGAGTGGCTACACCTTC.

A note on this clone: The junction departs from germline at one end; a sequencing error may be responsible. The chain couples TRBV30 to TRBJ2-6; tentative D call: TRBD1 (6 bases). From germline, CDR1 is GTSNPN and CDR2 SVGIG (reference sequence). The CDR3 is 15 amino acids. CDR3: CAASPGHLGGNVLTF. The CDR3 nucleotides are TGTGCCGCTTCCCCGGGACACCTTGGGGGCAACGTCCTGACTTTC.

The V gene is TRBV21-1, the J gene TRBJ1-2; TRBD1, the table's D call, was not compared with the DNA. TRBV21-1 is flagged as a pseudogene. This CDR3 has 16 amino acids. The DNA of the CDR3 is TGTGCCAGCTGGGGGACAGGGCCTAAACCGAACTATGGCTACACCTTC. Amino acids: CASWGTGPKPNYGYTF.

The V gene is TRBV5-1, the J gene TRBJ1-4; TRBD1 is a possible D gene (5 bases). The CDR3 totals 13 residues. Trimming cost V 4 bases and J 8 bases, with 12 bases left between them. Germline CDR1 SGHRS, CDR2 YFSETQ. The CDR3 sequence is CASSPQGDEKLFF. As DNA, the CDR3 is TGCGCCAGCAGCCCGCAGGGAGACGAAAAACTGTTTTTT.

V gene TRBV27 combines with J gene TRBJ2-7; D gene ambiguous. Deletions cut 0 bases from V and 2 bases from J, with 14 bases between. Looked up from germline, CDR1 is MNHEY and CDR2 is SMNVEV (reference sequence). The CDR3 sequence is 16 residues long. CDR3 DNA sequence: TGTGCCAGCAGTTTATCATTCGGAGCCTCCCCCTACGAGCAGTACTTC. It is translated as CASSLSFGASPYEQYF.

J is TRBJ2-1 and V is TRBV4-3; D might be TRBD1 (6 bases). Trimming took off 3 bases at V and 0 bases at J, with 12 bases between the two ends. Germline V gene data show CDR1 as LGHNA and CDR2 as YSLEER. The CDR3 loop spans 16 amino acids. The CDR3 sequence is CASSHRDTSSYNEQFF. CDR3 in DNA: TGCGCCAGCAGCCATAGGGACACTAGCTCCTACAATGAGCAGTTCTTC.

The gene calls are TRBV6-5 and TRBJ2-7; D ambiguous. V was shortened by 2 bases and J by 1 base, with 12 bases between the two germline ends. Germline CDR1 and CDR2: MNHEY and SVGAGI. CDR3 length equals 15 residues. The CDR3 loop is CASSYRPGGSYEQYF. The CDR3 DNA sequence: TGTGCCAGCAGTTACCGGCCAGGCGGATCCTACGAGCAGTACTTC.

This clone appeared a single time. The rearrangement links TRBV4-1 to TRBJ2-7, with 9 positions matching TRBD1. Germline V CDR1 and CDR2: MGHRA, YSYEKL. J lost 6 bases, V lost 4 bases, and 10 bases had no gene match. CDR3 length equals 15 residues. This CDR3 is CASSRARQGGGEQYF. CDR3 in DNA: TGCGCCAGCAGCCGGGCCAGACAGGGGGGAGGCGAGCAGTACTTC.

In this sample, this clone turned up a few times. The chain has TRBV7-9 and TRBJ2-7; 7 bases line up with TRBD1. The germline V gene has CDR1 SEHNR and CDR2 FQNEAQ (reference sequence). The CDR3 loop spans 14 amino acids. The ends lost 5 bases at V and 6 bases at J; junction bases unmatched: 10. The CDR3 nucleotides are TGTGCCAGCAGCGGCCAAGAGGGGGCTAGCGAGCAGTACTTC. This codes for CASSGQEGASEQYF.

This chain joins TRBV7-9 and TRBJ2-3; 13 bases fit TRBD2. Germline values: CDR1 SEHNR, CDR2 FQNEAQ (reference sequence). CDR3 length: 18 amino acids. V was clipped by 3 bases and J by 4 bases; unmatched bases: 10. The CDR3 spells CASSFEYTSGRASDTQYF. The CDR3 DNA sequence: TGTGCCAGCAGCTTTGAGTATACTAGCGGGAGGGCCTCAGATACGCAGTATTTT.

The chain employs TRBV6-6 and TRBJ2-6, with TRBD1 identical over 7 bases. CDR3 size: 16 residues. The V and J ends lost 4 bases and 4 bases, in that order; junction bases with no gene match: 7. Germline assignment: CDR1 MNHNY and CDR2 SVGAGI (reference sequence). The CDR3 nucleotides are TGTGCCAGCAGTTCCGGGACAGACCCCGGGGCCAACGTCCTGACTTTC. Translated: CASSSGTDPGANVLTF.

The chain recombines TRBV4-2 with TRBJ2-5, with TRBD2 matching over 7 bases. Germline-derived CDR1 and CDR2 are LGHNA and YNFKEQ. This CDR3 is built from 14 residues. With 0 bases clipped from V and 4 bases from J, the junction kept 2 bases outside the gene matches. The CDR3 loop is CASSQDPSGETQYF. CDR3 sequence (DNA): TGTGCCAGCAGCCAAGATCCTAGCGGAGAGACCCAGTACTTC.

The CDR3 reads CASSSGGYEQYF. Here the CDR3 DNA reads TGTGCCAGCAGTTCAGGGGGCTACGAGCAGTACTTC. V is TRBV27 and J is TRBJ2-7, with 7 bases aligning to TRBD1. The length of the CDR3 is 12 residues. The V and J ends lost 4 bases and 3 bases, in that order; junction bases with no gene match: 0. Germline values: CDR1 MNHEY, CDR2 SMNVEV (reference sequence).

The chain combines TRBV9 with TRBJ2-3, with 14 bases aligning to TRBD2. The junction had 5 bases not matched to a gene; V was cut back by 3 bases and J by 5 bases. CDR1 SGDLS and CDR2 YYNGEE come from the germline V gene. The CDR3 sequence is 16 residues long. CDR3 nucleotide sequence: TGTGCCAGCAGCGCGAGACTAGCGGGGGGGCAAGATACGCAGTATTTT. Translating gives CASSARLAGGQDTQYF.